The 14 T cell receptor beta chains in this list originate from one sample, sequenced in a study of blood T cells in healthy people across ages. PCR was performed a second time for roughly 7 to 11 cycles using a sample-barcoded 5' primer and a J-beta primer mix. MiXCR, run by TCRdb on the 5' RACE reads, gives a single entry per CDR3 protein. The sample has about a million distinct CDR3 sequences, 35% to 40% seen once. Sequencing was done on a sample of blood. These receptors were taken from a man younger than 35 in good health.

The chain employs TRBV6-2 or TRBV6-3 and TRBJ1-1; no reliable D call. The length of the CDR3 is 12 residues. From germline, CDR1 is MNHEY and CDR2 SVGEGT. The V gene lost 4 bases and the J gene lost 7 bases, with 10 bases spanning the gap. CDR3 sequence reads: CASSSLIREAFF. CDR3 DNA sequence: TGTGCCAGCAGTTCCCTGATACGTGAAGCTTTCTTT.

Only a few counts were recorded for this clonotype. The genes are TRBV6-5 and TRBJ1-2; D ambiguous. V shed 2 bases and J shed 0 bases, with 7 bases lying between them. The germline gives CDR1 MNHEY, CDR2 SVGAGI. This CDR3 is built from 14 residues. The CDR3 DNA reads TGTGCCAGCAGTTACACACGCCCTAACTATGGCTACACCTTC. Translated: CASSYTRPNYGYTF.

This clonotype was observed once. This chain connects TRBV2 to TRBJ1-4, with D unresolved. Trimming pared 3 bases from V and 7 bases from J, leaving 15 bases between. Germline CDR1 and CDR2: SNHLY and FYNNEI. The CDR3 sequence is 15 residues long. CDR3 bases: TGTGCCAGCAGTGACCTGACCACATCTGTTGAAAAACTGTTTTTT. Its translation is CASSDLTTSVEKLFF.

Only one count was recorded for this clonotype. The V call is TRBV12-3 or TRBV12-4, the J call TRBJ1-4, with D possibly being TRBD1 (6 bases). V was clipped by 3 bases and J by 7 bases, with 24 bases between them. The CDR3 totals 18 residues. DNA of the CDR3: TGTGCCAGCAGTTTCCTAATCCACCCTGGGGGCTTCAGTGAAAAACTGTTTTTT. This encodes CASSFLIHPGGFSEKLFF.

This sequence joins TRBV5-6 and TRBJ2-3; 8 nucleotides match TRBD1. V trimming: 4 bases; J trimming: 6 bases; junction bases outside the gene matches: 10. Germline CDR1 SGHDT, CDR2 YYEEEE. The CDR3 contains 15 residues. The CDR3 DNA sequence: TGTGCCAGCAGCCTAAGACAGGGGATCTTTGATACGCAGTATTTT. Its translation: CASSLRQGIFDTQYF.

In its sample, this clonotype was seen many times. CDR3 region: CASSRSSYNEQFF. DNA of the CDR3: TGTGCCAGCAGCCGAAGCTCCTACAATGAGCAGTTCTTC. The V gene is TRBV7-2, the J gene TRBJ2-1, with D uncertain. The CDR3 totals 13 residues. From germline, CDR1 is SGHTA and CDR2 FQGNSA. The V end was cut by 5 bases, the J end by 0 bases, with 5 bases between.

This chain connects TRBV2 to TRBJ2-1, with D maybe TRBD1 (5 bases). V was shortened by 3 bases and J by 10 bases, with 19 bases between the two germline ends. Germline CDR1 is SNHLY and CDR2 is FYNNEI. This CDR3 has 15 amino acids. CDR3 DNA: TGTGCCAGCAGTGAGGTAGACAGTTCCTGGGTGGAGCAGTTCTTC. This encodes CASSEVDSSWVEQFF. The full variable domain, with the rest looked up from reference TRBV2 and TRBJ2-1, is EPEVTQTPSHQVTQMGQEVILRCVPISNHLYFYWYRQILGQKVEFLVSFYNNEISEKSEIFDDQFSVERPDGSNFTLKIRSTKLEDSAMYFCASSEVDSSWVEQFFGPGTRLTVL.

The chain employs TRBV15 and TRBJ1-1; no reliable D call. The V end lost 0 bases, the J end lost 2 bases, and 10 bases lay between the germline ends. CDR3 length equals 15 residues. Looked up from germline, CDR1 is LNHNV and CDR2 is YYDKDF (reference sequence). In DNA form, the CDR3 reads TGTGCCACCAGCAGAGATAGGGCACCAAACACTGAAGCTTTCTTT. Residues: CATSRDRAPNTEAFF.

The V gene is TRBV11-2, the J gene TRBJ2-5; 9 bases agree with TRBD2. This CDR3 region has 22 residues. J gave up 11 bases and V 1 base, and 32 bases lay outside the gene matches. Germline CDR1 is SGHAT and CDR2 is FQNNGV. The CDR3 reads CASSLVSRGRLAVQGGHNEQYF. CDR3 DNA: TGTGCCAGCAGCTTAGTCTCTCGAGGGCGACTAGCGGTCCAGGGTGGCCACAATGAGCAGTACTTC.

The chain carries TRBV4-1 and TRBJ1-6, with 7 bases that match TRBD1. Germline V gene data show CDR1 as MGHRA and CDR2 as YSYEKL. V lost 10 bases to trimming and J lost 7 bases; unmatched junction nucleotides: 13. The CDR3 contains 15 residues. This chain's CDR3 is CATTDRFYANSPLHF. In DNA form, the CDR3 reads TGCGCCACTACGGACAGGTTTTACGCCAATTCACCCCTCCACTTT.

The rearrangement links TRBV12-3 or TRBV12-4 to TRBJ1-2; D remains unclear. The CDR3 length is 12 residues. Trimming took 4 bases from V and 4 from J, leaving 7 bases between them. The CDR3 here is CASSSLIYGYTF. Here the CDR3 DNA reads TGTGCCAGCAGTTCATTAATCTATGGCTACACCTTC.

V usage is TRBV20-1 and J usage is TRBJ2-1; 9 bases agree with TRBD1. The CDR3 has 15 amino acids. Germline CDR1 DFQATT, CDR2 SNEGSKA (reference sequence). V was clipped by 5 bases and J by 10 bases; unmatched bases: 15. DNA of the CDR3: TGCAGTGCTGAATCCCCCGGACAGGGGCTCGAAGAGCAGTTCTTC. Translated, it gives CSAESPGQGLEEQFF.

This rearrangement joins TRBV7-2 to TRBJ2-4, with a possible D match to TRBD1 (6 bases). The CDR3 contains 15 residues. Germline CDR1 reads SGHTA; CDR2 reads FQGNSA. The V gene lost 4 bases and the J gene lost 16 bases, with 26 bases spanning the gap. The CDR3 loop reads CASSSDRFTQETHYF. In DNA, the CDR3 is TGTGCCAGCAGCTCCGACAGGTTCACCCAAGAGACCCACTACTTC. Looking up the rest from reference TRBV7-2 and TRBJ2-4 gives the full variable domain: GAGVSQSPSNKVTEKGKDVELRCDPISGHTALYWYRQSLGQGLEFLIYFQGNSAPDKSGLPSDRFSAERTGGSVSTLTIQRTQQEDSAVYLCASSSDRFTQETHYFGAGTRLSVL.

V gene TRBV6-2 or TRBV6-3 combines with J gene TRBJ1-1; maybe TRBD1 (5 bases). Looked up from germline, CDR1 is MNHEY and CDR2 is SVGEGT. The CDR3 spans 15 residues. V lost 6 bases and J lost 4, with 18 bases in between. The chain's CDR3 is CASRDPQGTGTEAFF. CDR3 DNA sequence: TGTGCCAGCAGGGACCCCCAGGGAACGGGCACTGAAGCTTTCTTT.